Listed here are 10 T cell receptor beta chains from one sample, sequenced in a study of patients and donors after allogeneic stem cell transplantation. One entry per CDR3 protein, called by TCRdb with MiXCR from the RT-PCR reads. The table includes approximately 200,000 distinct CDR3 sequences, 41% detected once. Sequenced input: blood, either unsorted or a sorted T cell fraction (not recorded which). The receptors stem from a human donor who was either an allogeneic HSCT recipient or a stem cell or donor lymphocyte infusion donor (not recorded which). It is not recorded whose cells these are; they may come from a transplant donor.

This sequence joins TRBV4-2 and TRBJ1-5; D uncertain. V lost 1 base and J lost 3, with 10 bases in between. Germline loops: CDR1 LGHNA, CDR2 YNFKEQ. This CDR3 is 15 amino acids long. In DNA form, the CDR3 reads TGTGCCAGCAGCCAAGTCCCCGGGGACAATCAGCCCCAGCATTTT. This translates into CASSQVPGDNQPQHF.

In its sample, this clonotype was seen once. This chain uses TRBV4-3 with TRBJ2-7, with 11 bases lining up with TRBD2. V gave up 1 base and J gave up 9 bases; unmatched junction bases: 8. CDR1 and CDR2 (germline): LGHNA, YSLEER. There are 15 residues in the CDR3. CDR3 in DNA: TGCGCCAGCAGCCAAGGTGACCTAGCGGGAGGTGGGCAGTACTTC. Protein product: CASSQGDLAGGGQYF.

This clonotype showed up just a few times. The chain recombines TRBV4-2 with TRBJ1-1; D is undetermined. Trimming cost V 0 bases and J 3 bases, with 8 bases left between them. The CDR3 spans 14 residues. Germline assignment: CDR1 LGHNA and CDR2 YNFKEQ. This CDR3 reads CASSQDPVHTEAFF. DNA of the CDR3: TGTGCCAGCAGCCAAGATCCCGTACACACTGAAGCTTTCTTT.

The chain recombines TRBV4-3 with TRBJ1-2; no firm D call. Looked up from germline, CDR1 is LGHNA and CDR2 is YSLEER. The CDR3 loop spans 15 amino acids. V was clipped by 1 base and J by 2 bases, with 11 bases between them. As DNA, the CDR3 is TGCGCCAGCAGCCAAGGGCAGGCAGCAAACTATGGCTACACCTTC. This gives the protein CASSQGQAANYGYTF.

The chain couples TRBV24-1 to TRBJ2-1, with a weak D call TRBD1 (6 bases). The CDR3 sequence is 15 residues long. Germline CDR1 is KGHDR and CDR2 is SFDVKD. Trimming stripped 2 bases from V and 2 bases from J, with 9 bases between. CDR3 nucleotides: TGTGCCACCAGTGATTCCAGGGGCGCCTACAATGAGCAGTTCTTC. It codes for CATSDSRGAYNEQFF.

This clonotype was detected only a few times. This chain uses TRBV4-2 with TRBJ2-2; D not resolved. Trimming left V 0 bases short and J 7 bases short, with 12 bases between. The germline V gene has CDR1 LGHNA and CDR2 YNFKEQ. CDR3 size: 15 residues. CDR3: CASSQDSSAGGELFF. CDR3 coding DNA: TGTGCCAGCAGCCAAGATTCTTCGGCCGGCGGGGAGCTGTTTTTT.

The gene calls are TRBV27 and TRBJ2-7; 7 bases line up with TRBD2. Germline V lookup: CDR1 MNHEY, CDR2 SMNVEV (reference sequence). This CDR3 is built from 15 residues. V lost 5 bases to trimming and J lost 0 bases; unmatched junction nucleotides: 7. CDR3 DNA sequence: TGTGCCAGCAGTAAGCCGGGACTATCCTCCTACGAGCAGTACTTC. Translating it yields CASSKPGLSSYEQYF.

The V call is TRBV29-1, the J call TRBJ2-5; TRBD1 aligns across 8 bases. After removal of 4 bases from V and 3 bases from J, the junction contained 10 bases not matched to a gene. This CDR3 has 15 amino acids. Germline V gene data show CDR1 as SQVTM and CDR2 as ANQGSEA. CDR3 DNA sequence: TGCAGCGTTGTCGTAGTGGGACAGGTAAAAGAGACCCAGTACTTC. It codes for CSVVVVGQVKETQYF.

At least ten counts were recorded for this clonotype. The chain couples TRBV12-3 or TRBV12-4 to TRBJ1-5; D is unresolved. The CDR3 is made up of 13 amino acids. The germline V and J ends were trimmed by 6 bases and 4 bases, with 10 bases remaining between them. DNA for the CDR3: TGTGCCAGCAGCCTCGCCCCTAATCAGCCCCAGCATTTT. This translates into CASSLAPNQPQHF.

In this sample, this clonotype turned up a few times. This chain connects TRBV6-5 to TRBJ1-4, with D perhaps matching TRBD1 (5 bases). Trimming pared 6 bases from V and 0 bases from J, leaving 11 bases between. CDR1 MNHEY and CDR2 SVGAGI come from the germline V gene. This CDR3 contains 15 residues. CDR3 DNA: TGTGCCAGCAGGACTGGACAAACAACTAATGAAAAACTGTTTTTT. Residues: CASRTGQTTNEKLFF.